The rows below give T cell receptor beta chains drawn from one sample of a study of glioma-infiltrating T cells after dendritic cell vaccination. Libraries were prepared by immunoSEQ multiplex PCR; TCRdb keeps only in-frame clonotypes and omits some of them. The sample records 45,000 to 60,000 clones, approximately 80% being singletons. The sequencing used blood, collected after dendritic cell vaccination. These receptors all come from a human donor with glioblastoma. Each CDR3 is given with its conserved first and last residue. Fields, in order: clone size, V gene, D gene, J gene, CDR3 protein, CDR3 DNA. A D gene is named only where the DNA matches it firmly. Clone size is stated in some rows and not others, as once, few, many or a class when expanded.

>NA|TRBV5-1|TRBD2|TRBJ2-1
CASSSRTSGGADYNEQFF
TGCGCCAGCAGCTCCAGGACTAGCGGGGGGGCTGACTACAATGAGCAGTTCTTC
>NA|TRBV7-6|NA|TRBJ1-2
CASGRAPNYGYTF
TGTGCCAGCGGCAGGGCTCCTAATTATGGCTACACCTTC
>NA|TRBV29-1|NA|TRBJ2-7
CSVGRSPRDEQYF
TGCAGCGTTGGAAGGTCGCCCCGGGACGAGCAGTACTTC
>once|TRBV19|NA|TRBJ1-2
CASSIGRDYGYTF
TGTGCCAGTAGTATAGGCAGGGACTATGGCTACACCTTC
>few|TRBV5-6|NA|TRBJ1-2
CASSLPGMGGYTF
TGTGCCAGCAGCCTTCCGGGGATGGGTGGCTACACCTTC
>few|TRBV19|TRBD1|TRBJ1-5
CASTRQGSQPQHF
TGTGCCAGTACCCGACAGGGGAGCCAGCCCCAGCATTTT
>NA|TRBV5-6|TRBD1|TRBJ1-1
CASSYIQGQVNTEAFF
TGTGCCAGCAGCTATATACAGGGACAGGTGAACACTGAAGCTTTCTTT
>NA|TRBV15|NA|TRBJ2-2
CATSTDGQGELFF
TGTGCCACCAGCACGGACGGACAGGGGGAGCTGTTTTTT
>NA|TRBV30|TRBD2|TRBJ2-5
CAWSVSGTALETQYF
TGTGCCTGGAGTGTAAGCGGGACGGCACTAGAGACCCAGTACTTC
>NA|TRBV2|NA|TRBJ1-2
CASSEQAGREGYGYTF
TGTGCCAGCAGTGAACAGGCTGGGCGCGAGGGATATGGCTACACCTTC
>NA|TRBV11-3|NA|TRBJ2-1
CASSPRRDYTGLDEQFF
TGTGCCAGCAGCCCCCGACGGGATTACACTGGACTCGATGAGCAGTTCTTC
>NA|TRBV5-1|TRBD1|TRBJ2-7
CASSYGQGNTYEQYF
TGCGCCAGCAGTTACGGACAGGGGAATACCTACGAGCAGTACTTC
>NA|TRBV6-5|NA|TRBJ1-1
CASAWSGPEGTEAFF
TGTGCCAGCGCGTGGAGCGGGCCTGAAGGCACTGAAGCTTTCTTT
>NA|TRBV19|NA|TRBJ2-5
CASSLPGIGAEETQYF
TGTGCCAGTAGCCTCCCAGGGATAGGGGCCGAAGAGACCCAGTACTTC
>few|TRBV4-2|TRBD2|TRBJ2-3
CASSQLSFERGVADTQYF
TGTGCCAGCAGCCAATTGAGTTTTGAGCGGGGTGTGGCAGATACGCAGTATTTT
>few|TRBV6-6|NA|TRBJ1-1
CASSYTPTVGDTEAFF
TGTGCCAGCAGTTACACCCCCACAGTGGGCGACACTGAAGCTTTCTTT
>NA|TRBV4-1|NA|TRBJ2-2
CASSQDPGVPGELFF
TGCGCCAGCAGCCAAGATCCCGGGGTACCCGGGGAGCTGTTTTTT
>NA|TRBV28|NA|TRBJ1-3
CASSLQEGLGNTIYF
TGTGCCAGCAGCCTTCAGGAGGGTCTTGGAAACACCATATATTTT
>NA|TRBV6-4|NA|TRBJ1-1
CASSEAENTEAFF
TGTGCCAGCAGTGAGGCGGAGAACACTGAAGCTTTCTTT
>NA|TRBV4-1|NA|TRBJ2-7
CASSQNSGVGNEQYF
TGCGCCAGCAGCCAAAACTCAGGGGTAGGTAACGAGCAGTACTTC
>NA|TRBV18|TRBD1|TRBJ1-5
CASSLQGAAAPQPQHF
TGTGCCAGCTCACTACAGGGGGCCGCAGCACCTCAGCCCCAGCATTTT
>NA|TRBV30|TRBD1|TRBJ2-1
CAWRGRDSYNEQFF
TGTGCCTGGAGGGGCCGGGACAGCTACAATGAGCAGTTCTTC
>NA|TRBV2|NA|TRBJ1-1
CASRGEANTEAFF
TGTGCCAGCAGGGGGGAGGCGAACACTGAAGCTTTCTTT
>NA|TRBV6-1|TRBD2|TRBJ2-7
CASSEEAIAGAYEQYF
TGTGCCAGCAGTGAAGAGGCTATAGCGGGGGCCTACGAGCAGTACTTC
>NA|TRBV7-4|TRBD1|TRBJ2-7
CASSLEGTVSYEQYF
TGTGCCAGCAGCTTAGAGGGGACAGTCTCCTACGAGCAGTACTTC